A selection of T cell receptor beta chains follows, all from one sample in a study of OX40 agonist ivuxolimab in advanced cancers. TCRdb keeps only in-frame clones here, not all; method: immunoSEQ multiplex PCR. There are approximately 99,000 clones in the sample; around 93% occur only once, and under 0.85% lies in the top ten. The sequencing here drew on CD4+ or CD8+ T cells sorted from blood, taken in a trial of the OX40 agonist ivuxolimab. Source of these receptors: an adult with an advanced solid tumor such as melanoma, head and neck, liver or kidney cancer. Each CDR3 is given with its conserved first and last residue. A D gene is named only where the DNA matches it firmly. Where a row states a size, it is once, few, many or the class of an expanded clone; other rows omit it.

clone size: NA
V gene: TRBV5-5
D gene: NA
J gene: TRBJ2-5
CDR3 protein: CASSGRQAQETQYF
CDR3 DNA: TGTGCCAGCAGCGGACGACAGGCACAAGAGACCCAGTACTTC

clone size: NA
V gene: TRBV11-3
D gene: NA
J gene: TRBJ2-7
CDR3 protein: CASSFGLQGGEQYF
CDR3 DNA: TGTGCCAGCAGCTTCGGGTTGCAGGGAGGCGAGCAGTACTTC

clone size: few
V gene: TRBV11-2
D gene: NA
J gene: TRBJ1-6
CDR3 protein: CASSGNSPLHF
CDR3 DNA: TGTGCCAGCAGCGGTAATTCACCCCTCCACTTT

clone size: NA
V gene: TRBV2
D gene: NA
J gene: TRBJ2-1
CDR3 protein: CASSGGFGEQFF
CDR3 DNA: TGTGCCAGCAGTGGGGGTTTTGGTGAGCAGTTCTTC

clone size: NA
V gene: TRBV18
D gene: NA
J gene: TRBJ1-4
CDR3 protein: CASSPSAGYEKLFF
CDR3 DNA: TGTGCCAGCTCACCCTCGGCAGGGTATGAAAAACTGTTTTTT

clone size: NA
V gene: TRBV11-2
D gene: NA
J gene: TRBJ2-3
CDR3 protein: CASSFGSIATDTQYF
CDR3 DNA: TGTGCCAGCAGCTTCGGGAGCATCGCCACAGATACGCAGTATTTT

clone size: NA
V gene: TRBV6-5
D gene: TRBD1
J gene: TRBJ1-1
CDR3 protein: CASSYSWDSYTEAFF
CDR3 DNA: TGTGCCAGCAGTTACTCCTGGGACAGCTACACTGAAGCTTTCTTT

clone size: NA
V gene: TRBV19
D gene: TRBD2
J gene: TRBJ2-1
CDR3 protein: CASSISGRTEEQFF
CDR3 DNA: TGTGCCAGTAGTATAAGCGGGAGGACAGAGGAGCAGTTCTTC

clone size: NA
V gene: TRBV14
D gene: NA
J gene: TRBJ1-3
CDR3 protein: CASSPGLNTIYF
CDR3 DNA: TGTGCCAGCAGCCCGGGCCTGAACACCATATATTTT

clone size: NA
V gene: TRBV9
D gene: TRBD2
J gene: TRBJ2-7
CDR3 protein: CASSPGTSLVYEQYF
CDR3 DNA: TGTGCCAGCAGCCCCGGGACTAGCCTCGTATACGAGCAGTACTTC

clone size: NA
V gene: TRBV11-3
D gene: NA
J gene: TRBJ2-5
CDR3 protein: CASSLVAGQQETQYF
CDR3 DNA: TGTGCCAGCAGCTTAGTGGCCGGCCAGCAAGAGACCCAGTACTTC

clone size: NA
V gene: TRBV27
D gene: NA
J gene: TRBJ2-1
CDR3 protein: CASGVGTSSLDEQFF
CDR3 DNA: TGTGCCAGCGGTGTGGGGACTTCCTCCCTCGATGAGCAGTTCTTC

clone size: NA
V gene: TRBV5-1
D gene: TRBD2
J gene: TRBJ2-3
CDR3 protein: CASSLVRGSTDTQYF
CDR3 DNA: TGCGCCAGCAGCTTGGTGCGGGGGAGCACAGATACGCAGTATTTT

clone size: NA
V gene: TRBV18
D gene: NA
J gene: TRBJ2-1
CDR3 protein: CASSPVQYNEQFF
CDR3 DNA: TGTGCCAGCTCACCGGTCCAATACAATGAGCAGTTCTTC

clone size: few
V gene: TRBV2
D gene: NA
J gene: TRBJ2-7
CDR3 protein: CASSMSNYEQYF
CDR3 DNA: TGTGCCAGCAGTATGTCCAACTACGAGCAGTACTTC

clone size: NA
V gene: TRBV21-1
D gene: NA
J gene: TRBJ2-2
CDR3 protein: CASSIPGLAGGPGTGELFF
CDR3 DNA: TGTGCCAGCAGCATTCCGGGACTAGCGGGAGGGCCGGGCACCGGGGAGCTGTTTTTT

clone size: NA
V gene: TRBV19
D gene: NA
J gene: TRBJ1-6
CDR3 protein: CASSIHTWDSPLHF
CDR3 DNA: TGTGCCAGTAGTATCCACACTTGGGATTCACCCCTCCACTTT

clone size: once
V gene: TRBV5-6
D gene: NA
J gene: TRBJ1-5
CDR3 protein: CASSLGAGPNQPQHF
CDR3 DNA: TGTGCCAGCAGCTTGGGGGCAGGCCCGAATCAGCCCCAGCATTTT

clone size: NA
V gene: TRBV29-1
D gene: NA
J gene: TRBJ2-1
CDR3 protein: CSVEDIKQFF
CDR3 DNA: TGCAGCGTTGAAGATATTAAGCAGTTCTTC

clone size: once
V gene: TRBV25-1
D gene: NA
J gene: TRBJ2-2
CDR3 protein: CASTGELFF
CDR3 DNA: TGTGCCAGCACGGGGGAGCTGTTTTTT

clone size: NA
V gene: TRBV7-9
D gene: NA
J gene: TRBJ1-1
CDR3 protein: CASSLVVPFF
CDR3 DNA: TGTGCCAGCAGCTTAGTTGTGCCTTTCTTT

clone size: NA
V gene: TRBV2
D gene: TRBD2
J gene: TRBJ2-3
CDR3 protein: CASSVGAGGGTDTQYF
CDR3 DNA: TGTGCCAGCAGCGTGGGAGCGGGGGGCGGCACAGATACGCAGTATTTT

clone size: NA
V gene: TRBV7-9
D gene: NA
J gene: TRBJ1-1
CDR3 protein: CASSRRRANTEAFF
CDR3 DNA: TGTGCCAGCAGCCGGCGACGGGCGAACACTGAAGCTTTCTTT

clone size: once
V gene: TRBV5-1
D gene: NA
J gene: TRBJ1-2
CDR3 protein: CASSKPGRRDYTF
CDR3 DNA: TGCGCCAGCAGCAAGCCGGGACGCCGCGACTACACCTTC

clone size: NA
V gene: TRBV19
D gene: TRBD1
J gene: TRBJ2-1
CDR3 protein: CASSTPRDSFDYNEQFF
CDR3 DNA: TGTGCCAGTAGTACCCCCCGGGACAGCTTCGACTACAATGAGCAGTTCTTC

clone size: NA
V gene: TRBV6-6
D gene: NA
J gene: TRBJ2-7
CDR3 protein: CASSSEWGSYEQYF
CDR3 DNA: TGTGCCAGCAGTTCAGAATGGGGCTCCTACGAGCAGTACTTC

clone size: NA
V gene: TRBV30
D gene: NA
J gene: TRBJ1-5
CDR3 protein: CAWSAGRDQPQHF
CDR3 DNA: TGTGCCTGGAGTGCCGGCAGGGATCAGCCCCAGCATTTT

clone size: NA
V gene: TRBV27
D gene: NA
J gene: TRBJ1-5
CDR3 protein: CASSVPNQPQHF
CDR3 DNA: TGTGCCAGCAGTGTCCCAAATCAGCCCCAGCATTTT

clone size: NA
V gene: TRBV7-9
D gene: NA
J gene: TRBJ2-5
CDR3 protein: CASSLAGETQYF
CDR3 DNA: TGTGCCAGCAGCTTAGCGGGGGAGACCCAGTACTTC

clone size: once
V gene: TRBV6-5
D gene: NA
J gene: TRBJ2-1
CDR3 protein: CASRPGLSDYWFF
CDR3 DNA: TGTGCCAGCAGACCGGGACTTAGCGATTATTGGTTCTTC

clone size: NA
V gene: TRBV30
D gene: NA
J gene: TRBJ2-1
CDR3 protein: CAWSGKSYNEQFF
CDR3 DNA: TGTGCCTGGAGTGGGAAATCTTACAATGAGCAGTTCTTC

clone size: NA
V gene: TRBV7-2
D gene: TRBD2
J gene: TRBJ2-1
CDR3 protein: CASSLGGLAGINEQFF
CDR3 DNA: TGTGCCAGCAGCTTAGGGGGACTAGCGGGAATCAATGAGCAGTTCTTC

clone size: few
V gene: TRBV29-1
D gene: NA
J gene: TRBJ2-1
CDR3 protein: CSVAVLEVYNEQFF
CDR3 DNA: TGCAGCGTTGCTGTACTAGAGGTCTACAATGAGCAGTTCTTC

clone size: NA
V gene: TRBV6-5
D gene: NA
J gene: TRBJ1-1
CDR3 protein: CASSYSQGISPGAFF
CDR3 DNA: TGTGCCAGCAGTTACTCGCAGGGTATATCCCCCGGGGCTTTCTTT

clone size: NA
V gene: TRBV6-1
D gene: TRBD1
J gene: TRBJ2-5
CDR3 protein: CANAKTGVGETQYF
CDR3 DNA: TGTGCCAACGCTAAGACAGGGGTTGGGGAGACCCAGTACTTC

clone size: NA
V gene: TRBV30
D gene: NA
J gene: TRBJ1-2
CDR3 protein: CAWSGGGGGFGYTF
CDR3 DNA: TGTGCCTGGAGTGGTGGTGGGGGCGGTTTTGGCTACACCTTC

clone size: NA
V gene: TRBV9
D gene: NA
J gene: TRBJ1-5
CDR3 protein: CASSVGPGRGQPQHF
CDR3 DNA: TGTGCCAGCAGCGTGGGCCCAGGGAGGGGGCAGCCCCAGCATTTT

clone size: NA
V gene: TRBV2
D gene: NA
J gene: TRBJ2-1
CDR3 protein: CASSEYDSRRNYNEQFF
CDR3 DNA: TGTGCCAGCAGTGAATACGACTCACGGAGGAACTACAATGAGCAGTTCTTC

clone size: NA
V gene: TRBV19
D gene: NA
J gene: TRBJ1-1
CDR3 protein: CASNTGRVNTEAFF
CDR3 DNA: TGTGCCAGTAATACAGGGAGGGTGAACACTGAAGCTTTCTTT

clone size: NA
V gene: TRBV6-4
D gene: NA
J gene: TRBJ1-5
CDR3 protein: CASSEGDNQPQHF
CDR3 DNA: TGTGCCAGCAGTGAGGGCGACAATCAGCCCCAGCATTTT

clone size: NA
V gene: TRBV12-5
D gene: TRBD1
J gene: TRBJ1-5
CDR3 protein: CASGFGTGRDQPQHF
CDR3 DNA: TGTGCTAGTGGTTTTGGGACAGGGAGAGATCAGCCCCAGCATTTT

clone size: NA
V gene: TRBV29-1
D gene: TRBD1
J gene: TRBJ1-1
CDR3 protein: CSVTTGGGGTEAFF
CDR3 DNA: TGCAGCGTTACCACAGGGGGCGGAGGGACTGAAGCTTTCTTT

clone size: NA
V gene: TRBV4-1
D gene: NA
J gene: TRBJ2-2
CDR3 protein: CASSQGPTHTGELFF
CDR3 DNA: TGCGCCAGCAGCCAAGGGCCGACACATACCGGGGAGCTGTTTTTT

clone size: once
V gene: TRBV11-2
D gene: NA
J gene: TRBJ1-1
CDR3 protein: CASSLSLSTEAFF
CDR3 DNA: TGTGCCAGCAGCTTATCATTGTCCACTGAAGCTTTCTTT

clone size: NA
V gene: TRBV7-2
D gene: NA
J gene: TRBJ1-2
CDR3 protein: CASSLLGRGYTF
CDR3 DNA: TGTGCCAGCAGCCTCTTAGGGAGAGGCTACACCTTC

clone size: NA
V gene: TRBV18
D gene: NA
J gene: TRBJ1-5
CDR3 protein: CASSPPGQNSNQPQHF
CDR3 DNA: TGTGCCAGCTCACCACCCGGACAAAATAGCAATCAGCCCCAGCATTTT

clone size: NA
V gene: TRBV14
D gene: NA
J gene: TRBJ2-1
CDR3 protein: CASSQDSARHNEQFF
CDR3 DNA: TGTGCCAGCAGCCAAGATTCAGCTAGACATAATGAGCAGTTCTTC

clone size: NA
V gene: TRBV5-1
D gene: NA
J gene: TRBJ2-6
CDR3 protein: CASSLGGTGANVLTF
CDR3 DNA: TGCGCCAGCAGCTTGGGTGGGACTGGGGCCAACGTCCTGACTTTC